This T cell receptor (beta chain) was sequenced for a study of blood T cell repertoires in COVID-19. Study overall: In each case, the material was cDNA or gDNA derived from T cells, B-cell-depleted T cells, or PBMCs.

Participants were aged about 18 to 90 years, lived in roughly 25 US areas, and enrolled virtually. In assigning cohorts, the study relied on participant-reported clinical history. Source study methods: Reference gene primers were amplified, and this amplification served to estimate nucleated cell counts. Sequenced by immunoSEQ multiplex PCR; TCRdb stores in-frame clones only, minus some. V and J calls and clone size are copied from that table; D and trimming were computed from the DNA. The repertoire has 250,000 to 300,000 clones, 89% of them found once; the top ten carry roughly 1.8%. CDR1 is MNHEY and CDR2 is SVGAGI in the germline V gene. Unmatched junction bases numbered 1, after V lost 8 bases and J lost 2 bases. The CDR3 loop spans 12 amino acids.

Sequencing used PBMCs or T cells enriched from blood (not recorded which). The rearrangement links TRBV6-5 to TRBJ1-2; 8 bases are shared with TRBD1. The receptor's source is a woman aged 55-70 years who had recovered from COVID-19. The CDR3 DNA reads TGTGCCAGCCGGACAGGGAACTATGGCTACACCTTC. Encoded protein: CASRTGNYGYTF.